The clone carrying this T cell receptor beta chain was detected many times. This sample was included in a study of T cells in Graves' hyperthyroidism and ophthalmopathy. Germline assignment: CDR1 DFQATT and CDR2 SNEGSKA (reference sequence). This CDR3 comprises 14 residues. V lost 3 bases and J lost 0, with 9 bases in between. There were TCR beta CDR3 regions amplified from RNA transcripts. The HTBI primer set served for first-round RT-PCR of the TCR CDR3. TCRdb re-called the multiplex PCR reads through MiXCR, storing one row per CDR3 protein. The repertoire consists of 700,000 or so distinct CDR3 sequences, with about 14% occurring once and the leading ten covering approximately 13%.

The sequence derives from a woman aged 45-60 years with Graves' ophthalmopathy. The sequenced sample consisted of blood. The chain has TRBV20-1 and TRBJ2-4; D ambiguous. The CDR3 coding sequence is TGCAGTGCTAGGGACCCGGGAGCCAAAAACATTCAGTACTTC. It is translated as CSARDPGAKNIQYF.